The clone carrying this T cell receptor (beta chain) was observed a handful of times. These data originate in a study of identical twins. TCRdb ran MiXCR on the 5' RACE reads and lists one entry per CDR3 protein. The sample yields about 530,000 distinct CDR3 sequences, roughly 15% seen once. The junction had 11 bases not matched to a gene; V was cut back by 6 bases and J by 2 bases. The CDR3 consists of 16 residues. Germline assignment: CDR1 DFQATT and CDR2 SNEGSKA (reference sequence). The data were also submitted as part of a second study, on yellow fever vaccine responses in identical twins.

The chain recombines TRBV20-1 with TRBJ1-5; TRBD1 matches 9 bases. This receptor was obtained from a woman aged 18-29 years in good health. Sequenced: CD4+ T cells sorted from blood. CDR3 DNA sequence: TGCAGTGCAACCTGGACAGGGGTTATCGGCAATCAGCCCCAGCATTTT. Protein product: CSATWTGVIGNQPQHF.